One sample yielded the 21 T cell receptor beta chains listed below, sequenced in a study of T cells in women clearing cervical HPV infection. Using immunoSEQ multiplex PCR, the repertoire was profiled, and TCRdb retains in-frame clones only, with some absent. The clone table shows roughly 20,000 clones, with the ten largest holding approximately 15%. Source material: blood buffy coat. Receptor source: a woman between 18 and 70 years old with a cervical HPV16 infection that either progressed to CIN3+ or cleared (not recorded which).

Concerning this clone: The sequenced fragment ends 3 residues before the CDR3 boundary, so the rest is inferred from the germline J gene. The rearrangement joins TRBV18 to TRBJ2-3; 7 positions match TRBD1. Germline-derived CDR1 and CDR2 are KGHSH and LQKENI. There are 15 residues in the CDR3. Trimming took 4 bases from V and 2 from J; bases not matched to a gene: 6. The CDR3: CASSLGQASTDTQYF. The sequenced part of the CDR3 DNA is TGTGCCAGCTCACTCGGACAGGCCTCCACAGATACG.

Of note for this clone: Read data end 3 residues before the CDR3 end; the end is taken from the germline J gene. V usage is TRBV10-1 and J usage is TRBJ1-3; possible D gene TRBD1, 5 bases. This CDR3 is 14 amino acids long. CDR1 and CDR2 (germline): WNHNN, SYGVQD (reference sequence). The V and J ends lost 6 bases and 2 bases respectively, with 11 bases between them. CDR3 bases read: TGCGCCAGCAGCACAGGATCGGCTGGAAACACC. It encodes CASSTGSAGNT. The entire CDR3 is CASSTGSAGNTIYF.

With respect to this clone: The sequence runs out 3 residues before the end of the CDR3; the remainder is reconstructed from the germline J gene. The chain uses TRBV2 and TRBJ1-1, with a tentative D call TRBD1 (6 bases). This CDR3 is 15 amino acids long. The V end lost 4 bases, the J end lost 3 bases, and 15 bases lay between the germline ends. Germline V lookup: CDR1 SNHLY, CDR2 FYNNEI. Incomplete CDR3 DNA: TGTGCCAGCAGTGCCCGGACAGTTAGATACACTGAA. It translates to CASSARTVRYTE. The whole CDR3 reads CASSARTVRYTEAFF.

A remark on this clone: The sequenced fragment ends 3 residues before the CDR3 boundary, so the rest is inferred from the germline J gene. This chain connects TRBV12-3 or TRBV12-4 to TRBJ2-3, with a tentative D call TRBD1 (6 bases). Between the trimmed V and J ends, which lost 4 bases and 3 bases, there was a span of 17 bases. This CDR3 spans 16 amino acids. The chain's CDR3 is CASSSQGVGLTDTQYF. The part of the CDR3 DNA that was read is TGTGCCAGCAGTTCACAGGGCGTGGGGTTAACAGATACG.

CDR3 bases read: TGCAGTGCTAGCAAAGGTCTACTAACCTACGAG. Translation: CSASKGLLTYE. The full-length CDR3 reads as CSASKGLLTYEQYF. V usage is TRBV20-1 and J usage is TRBJ2-7; D not resolved. The CDR3 is cut off 3 residues early in the read; its end comes from the germline J gene. The CDR3 extends over 14 amino acids. Per germline, CDR1 DFQATT and CDR2 SNEGSKA (reference sequence). Deletions cut 3 bases from V and 2 bases from J, with 14 bases between.

On this clone: The read gets to within 3 residues of the CDR3 end, and the germline J gene fills in the rest. The chain couples TRBV7-2 to TRBJ2-3, with TRBD2 matching over 7 bases. Per the germline V gene, CDR1 is SGHTA and CDR2 is FQGNSA. With V trimmed by 5 bases and J by 0 bases, 5 bases remained unmatched. The CDR3 sequence is 15 residues long. Incomplete CDR3 DNA: TGTGCCAGCAGCCGGGACTACCTTAGCACAGATACG. Amino acid sequence: CASSRDYLSTDT. The entire CDR3 protein is CASSRDYLSTDTQYF.

Note on this clone: The sequenced fragment ends 3 residues before the CDR3 boundary, so the rest is inferred from the germline J gene. The chain has TRBV18 and TRBJ1-2; possible D gene TRBD1, 5 bases. This CDR3 region has 14 residues. Germline CDR1 is KGHSH and CDR2 is LQKENI. The sequenced CDR3 bases are TGTGCCAGCTCCCCTCCGGGAGTGGACAATGAC. It is translated as CASSPPGVDND. The full CDR3 protein reads CASSPPGVDNDYTF.

Comments on this clone: The observed sequence ends 3 residues before the CDR3 terminus, with the missing tail filled in from the germline J gene. The rearrangement links TRBV20-1 to TRBJ2-3; the match to TRBD2 covers 7 bases. CDR1 DFQATT and CDR2 SNEGSKA come from the germline V gene (reference sequence). The junction had 6 bases not matched to a gene; V was cut back by 3 bases and J by 3 bases. The CDR3 runs to 14 residues. CDR3 residues: CSASTGGGTDTQYF. Incomplete CDR3 DNA: TGCAGTGCTAGCACTGGCGGGGGTACAGATACG.

As for this clone: The read falls 3 residues short of the CDR3 end, and the missing part is taken from the germline J gene. This chain connects TRBV9 to TRBJ1-3, with TRBD1 identical over 8 bases. Per the germline V gene, CDR1 is SGDLS and CDR2 is YYNGEE. This CDR3 is built from 15 residues. V lost 3 bases to trimming and J lost 5 bases; unmatched junction nucleotides: 7. The sequenced CDR3 bases are TGTGCCAGCAGCGCCGACCGGGACAGGAGAAACACC. Amino acid sequence: CASSADRDRRNT. The whole CDR3 reads CASSADRDRRNTIYF.

On this clone: The read comes to an end 3 residues before the CDR3 does, leaving the germline J gene to fill in the end. The chain has TRBV9 and TRBJ2-3; 9 bases line up with TRBD2. This CDR3 region has 17 residues. V shed 1 base, J shed 0 bases, and the junction held 6 bases outside the gene matches. The germline V gene encodes CDR1 SGDLS and CDR2 YYNGEE. The CDR3 spells CASSVTPGLASTDTQYF. The CDR3 DNA, read in part, is TGTGCCAGCAGCGTAACCCCCGGACTAGCGAGCACAGATACG.

To note about this clone: The CDR3 extends 3 residues past the end of the read, so its final part is completed from the germline J gene. This rearrangement joins TRBV20-1 to TRBJ2-1; tentatively, D is TRBD2 (5 bases). The CDR3 length is 14 residues. Between the trimmed V and J ends, which lost 1 base and 0 bases, there was a span of 7 bases. Germline CDR1 DFQATT, CDR2 SNEGSKA (reference sequence). This CDR3 is CSARASSSYNEQFF. The DNA read from the CDR3 is TGCAGTGCTAGAGCTAGCAGCTCCTACAATGAG.

Points on this clone: This specimen includes other DNA sequences encoding the same CDR3. CDR3 residues: CASRGAVRGVSTEAFF. Incomplete CDR3 DNA: TGCGCCAGCAGGGGGGCCGTCAGGGGGGTAAGCACTGAA. The chain has TRBV10-1 and TRBJ1-1, with 7 bases fitting TRBD1. With the read ending 3 residues before the CDR3 end, the germline J gene is used to fill in that end. Germline V gene data show CDR1 as WNHNN and CDR2 as SYGVQD (reference sequence). J was trimmed by 4 bases and V by 6 bases; bases with no gene match: 14. The CDR3 consists of 16 residues.

A word on this clone: At the DNA level, this CDR3 is encoded by other sequences in the same sample as well. The sequenced part of the CDR3 DNA is TGTGCCAGCTCGGACCGGGACAGTCAAGAGACC. This codes for CASSDRDSQET. The whole CDR3 is CASSDRDSQETQYF. This sequence joins TRBV18 and TRBJ2-5; 7 nucleotides align to TRBD1. The read terminates 3 residues before the CDR3 end, so the remaining end is supplied by the germline J gene. Unmatched junction bases numbered 6, after V lost 6 bases and J lost 2 bases. CDR1 is KGHSH, CDR2 LQKENI, per germline. This CDR3 has 14 residues. Full variable domain (rest looked up from reference TRBV18 and TRBJ2-5): NAGVMQNPRHLVRRRGQEARLRCSPMKGHSHVYWYRQLPEEGLKFMVYLQKENIIDESGMPKERFSAEFPKEGPSILRIQQVVRGDSAAYFCASSDRDSQETQYFGPGTRLLVL.

The CDR3 here is CASSLAGVGGYTF. Partial CDR3 DNA: TGTGCCAGCAGCTTAGCAGGGGTGGGTGGC. This chain joins TRBV11-2 and TRBJ1-2, with D possibly TRBD1 on 6 matching bases. The CDR3 end falls 3 residues outside the read, so it is completed with the germline J gene. Between the trimmed V and J ends, which lost 1 base and 7 bases, there was a span of 10 bases. CDR3 length: 13 residues. CDR1 SGHAT and CDR2 FQNNGV come from the germline V gene. The full variable domain, in which reference TRBV11-2 and TRBJ1-2 provide the parts outside the CDR3, is EAGVAQSPRYKIIEKRQSVAFWCNPISGHATLYWYQQILGQGPKLLIQFQNNGVVDDSQLPKDRFSAERLKGVDSTLKIQPAKLEDSAVYLCASSLAGVGGYTFGSGTRLTVV.

With regard to this clone: The read halts 3 residues ahead of the CDR3 end, with the missing end drawn from the germline J gene. V usage is TRBV19 and J usage is TRBJ2-7; 8 positions agree with TRBD1. The CDR3 extends over 14 amino acids. Germline assignment: CDR1 LNHDA and CDR2 SQIVND (reference sequence). V shed 3 bases, J shed 6 bases, and the junction held 7 bases outside the gene matches. CDR3 DNA (partial): TGTGCCAGTAGTATGTACCAGGGGGCGCGCGAG. Amino acid sequence: CASSMYQGARE. The full CDR3 protein reads CASSMYQGAREQYF.

In the case of this clone: With the read ending 3 residues before the CDR3 end, the germline J gene is used to fill in that end. V gene TRBV28 combines with J gene TRBJ1-4, with 10 bases lining up with TRBD1. With 5 bases clipped from V and 8 bases from J, the junction kept 8 bases outside the gene matches. Germline lookup yields CDR1 MDHEN and CDR2 SYDVKM. This CDR3 has 15 residues. The covered CDR3 bases are TGTGCCAGCAGTAAGACAGGGGGCGCGGAAGAAAAA. Translating it yields CASSKTGGAEEK. The CDR3, in full, reads CASSKTGGAEEKLFF.

Regarding this clone: Sequencing ends 3 residues short of the CDR3 end; the germline J gene provides the rest. The V and J genes are TRBV20-1 and TRBJ2-7, with 7 bases lining up with TRBD1. CDR1 is DFQATT and CDR2 is SNEGSKA in the germline V gene (reference sequence). This CDR3 has 14 residues. V lost 6 bases to trimming and J lost 4 bases; unmatched junction nucleotides: 12. The CDR3 protein is CSAQRMAGGYEQYF. The DNA read from the CDR3 is TGCAGTGCCCAACGGATGGCAGGGGGATACGAG.

A note on this clone: The read ends 3 residues shy of where the CDR3 ends; the end is completed using the germline J gene. This chain uses TRBV27 with TRBJ2-3; D is unclear. The V end lost 7 bases, the J end lost 4 bases, and 18 bases lay between the germline ends. The CDR3 is 15 residues long. Germline assignment: CDR1 MNHEY and CDR2 SMNVEV (reference sequence). The covered CDR3 bases are TGTGCCAGCAAGGTCCCGACCGCGGCGGCAGATACG. Protein sequence: CASKVPTAAADT. The CDR3 as a whole reads CASKVPTAAADTQYF.

CDR3 bases read: TGTGCCAGCAGTTACGGAGGACTGCTGCCC. Its protein product is CASSYGGLLP. The full CDR3 sequence reads CASSYGGLLPQHF. The V gene is TRBV6-2 or TRBV6-3, the J gene TRBJ1-5, with D unclear. Read coverage stops 3 residues before the CDR3 terminus; the germline J gene supplies the remainder. Germline CDR1 and CDR2: MNHEY and SVGEGT. The V and J ends lost 2 bases and 9 bases respectively, with 11 bases between them. The CDR3 has 13 residues.

CDR3 loop: CASSPGGQGFGYEQYF. The covered CDR3 bases are TGTGCCAGCAGCCCAGGGGGACAGGGCTTTGGGTACGAG. The gene calls are TRBV28 and TRBJ2-7; the match to TRBD1 covers 9 bases. The read stops 3 residues short of the end of the CDR3; the missing end is completed from the germline J gene. V dropped 6 bases and J dropped 4; count of bases not matched to a gene: 13. CDR3 length: 16 residues. Germline V gene lookup returns CDR1 MDHEN and CDR2 SYDVKM.

CDR3 region: CSARAFQGQGGEQYF. CDR3 bases read: TGCAGTGCTAGAGCCTTCCAGGGGCAAGGAGGCGAG. The chain carries TRBV20-1 and TRBJ2-7, with D maybe TRBD1 (6 bases). The read comes to an end 3 residues before the CDR3 does, leaving the germline J gene to fill in the end. Trimming took 1 base from V and 6 from J, leaving 19 bases between them. The CDR3 is 15 residues long. Germline CDR1 DFQATT, CDR2 SNEGSKA (reference sequence).